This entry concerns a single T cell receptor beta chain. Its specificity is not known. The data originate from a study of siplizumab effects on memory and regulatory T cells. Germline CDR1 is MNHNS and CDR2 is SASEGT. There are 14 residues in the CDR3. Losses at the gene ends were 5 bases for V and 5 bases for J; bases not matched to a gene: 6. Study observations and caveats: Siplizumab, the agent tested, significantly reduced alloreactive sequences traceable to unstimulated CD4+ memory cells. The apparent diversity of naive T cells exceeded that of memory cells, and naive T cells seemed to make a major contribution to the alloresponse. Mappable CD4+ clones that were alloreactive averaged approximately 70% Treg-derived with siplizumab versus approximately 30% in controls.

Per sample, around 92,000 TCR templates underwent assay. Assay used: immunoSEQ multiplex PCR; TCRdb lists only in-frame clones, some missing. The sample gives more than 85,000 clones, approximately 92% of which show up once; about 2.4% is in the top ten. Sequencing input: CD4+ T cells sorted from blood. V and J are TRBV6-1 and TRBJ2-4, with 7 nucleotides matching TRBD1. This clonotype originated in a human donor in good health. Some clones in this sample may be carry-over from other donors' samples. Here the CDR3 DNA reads TGTGCCAGCAGTCCCGGGGACAGCGAAAACATTCAGTACTTC. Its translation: CASSPGDSENIQYF.